The T cell receptor beta chain under discussion was sequenced for a study of response to subunit inactivated influenza vaccine. Findings and limits, study-wide: Authors suggested seasonal influenza vaccinations each recruit few new T cells.

TCRdb fed the RT-PCR reads into MiXCR, producing one record per CDR3 protein. Of 170,000 or so distinct CDR3 sequences in the sample, approximately 12% were seen once. For this clonotype: What it recognizes is unknown.

The CDR3 spans 14 residues. V was trimmed by 5 bases and J by 5 bases, leaving 15 bases between them. Germline CDR1 SGHVS, CDR2 FNYEAQ. The rearrangement uses TRBV7-6 and TRBJ1-1; maybe TRBD1 (5 bases). The source material was CD8+ T cells sorted from PBMCs, sampled about 23 months after vaccination. The receptor's source is a man between 50 and 69 years old who received an inactivated influenza vaccine. The CDR3 sequence is CASSLVGEGTEAFF. The DNA of the CDR3 is TGTGCCAGCAGCCTTGTGGGGGAGGGGACTGAAGCTTTCTTT.